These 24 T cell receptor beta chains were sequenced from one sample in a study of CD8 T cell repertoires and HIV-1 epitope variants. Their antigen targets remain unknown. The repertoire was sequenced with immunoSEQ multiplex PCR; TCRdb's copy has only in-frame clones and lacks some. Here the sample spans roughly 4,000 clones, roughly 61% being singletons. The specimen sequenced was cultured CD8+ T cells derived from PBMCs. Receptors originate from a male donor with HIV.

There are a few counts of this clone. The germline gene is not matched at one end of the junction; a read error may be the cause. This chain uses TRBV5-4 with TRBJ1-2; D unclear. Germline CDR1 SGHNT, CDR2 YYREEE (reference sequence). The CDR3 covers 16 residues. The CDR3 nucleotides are TGCGCCAGCAGCCAAGATCCCGTCGAACTCGACTATGGCTACACCTTC. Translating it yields CASSQDPVELDYGYTF.

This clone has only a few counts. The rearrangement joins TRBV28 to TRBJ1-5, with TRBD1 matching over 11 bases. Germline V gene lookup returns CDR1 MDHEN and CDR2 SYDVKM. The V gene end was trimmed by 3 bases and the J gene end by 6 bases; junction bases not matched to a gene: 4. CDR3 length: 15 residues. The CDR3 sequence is CASSLGQGGTQPQHF. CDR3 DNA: TGTGCCAGCAGTTTGGGACAGGGGGGGACTCAGCCCCAGCATTTT.

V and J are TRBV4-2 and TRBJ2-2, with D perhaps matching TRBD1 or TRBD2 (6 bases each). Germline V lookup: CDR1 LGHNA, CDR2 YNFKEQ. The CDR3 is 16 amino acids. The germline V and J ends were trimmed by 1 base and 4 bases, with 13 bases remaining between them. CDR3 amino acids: CASSQGDGGFTGELFF. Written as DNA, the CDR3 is TGTGCCAGCAGCCAAGGGGACGGGGGCTTCACCGGGGAGCTGTTTTTT.

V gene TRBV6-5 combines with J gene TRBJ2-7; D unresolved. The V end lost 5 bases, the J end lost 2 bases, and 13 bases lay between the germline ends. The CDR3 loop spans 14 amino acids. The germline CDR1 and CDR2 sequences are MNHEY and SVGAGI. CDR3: CASSEGAGPYEQYF. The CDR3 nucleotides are TGTGCCAGCAGTGAAGGAGCAGGTCCCTACGAGCAGTACTTC.

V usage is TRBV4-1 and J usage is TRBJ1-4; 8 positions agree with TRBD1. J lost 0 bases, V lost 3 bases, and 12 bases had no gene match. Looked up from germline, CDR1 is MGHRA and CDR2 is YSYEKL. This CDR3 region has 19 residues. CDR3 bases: TGCGCCAGCAGCCAGCTCTGGAACAGGGGGAGGACAACTAATGAAAAACTGTTTTTT. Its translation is CASSQLWNRGRTTNEKLFF.

CDR3 region: CASINHREDQPQHF. Written as DNA, the CDR3 is TGTGCCAGCATCAACCACAGGGAAGATCAGCCCCAGCATTTT. V usage is TRBV28 and J usage is TRBJ1-5; D is perhaps TRBD1 (6 bases). The CDR3 has 14 amino acids. V lost 7 bases and J 5 bases, leaving 15 bases between the germline ends. Germline lookup yields CDR1 MDHEN and CDR2 SYDVKM.

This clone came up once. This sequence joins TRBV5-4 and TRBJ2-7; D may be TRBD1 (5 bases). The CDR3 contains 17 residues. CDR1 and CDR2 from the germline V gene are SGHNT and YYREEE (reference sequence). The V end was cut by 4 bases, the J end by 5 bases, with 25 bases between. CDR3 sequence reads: CASSRWGGKEKANEQYF. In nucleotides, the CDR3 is TGTGCCAGCAGCCGGTGGGGCGGTAAGGAGAAGGCGAACGAGCAGTACTTC.

DNA of the CDR3: TGTGCCAGCAGCGTAGGGACAGGTGCTGACTATGGCTACACCTTC. Translating it yields CASSVGTGADYGYTF. The chain links TRBV7-6 to TRBJ1-2; 8 bases are a match to TRBD1. The CDR3 extends over 15 amino acids. Trimming took 5 bases from V and 3 from J; bases not matched to a gene: 8. Per germline, CDR1 SGHVS and CDR2 FNYEAQ.

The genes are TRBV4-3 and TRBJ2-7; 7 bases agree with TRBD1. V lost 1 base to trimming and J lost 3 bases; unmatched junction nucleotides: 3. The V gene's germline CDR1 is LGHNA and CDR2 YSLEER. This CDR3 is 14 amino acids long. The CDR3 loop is CASSQGAGGYEQYF. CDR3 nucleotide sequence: TGCGCCAGCAGCCAAGGAGCAGGGGGCTACGAGCAGTACTTC.

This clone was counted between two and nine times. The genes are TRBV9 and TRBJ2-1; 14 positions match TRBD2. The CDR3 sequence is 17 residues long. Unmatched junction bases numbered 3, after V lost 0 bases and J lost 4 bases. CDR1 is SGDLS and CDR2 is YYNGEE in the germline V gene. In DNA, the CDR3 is TGTGCCAGCAGCGTAGAGGGACTAGCGGGGGAATACAATGAGCAGTTCTTC. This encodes CASSVEGLAGEYNEQFF.

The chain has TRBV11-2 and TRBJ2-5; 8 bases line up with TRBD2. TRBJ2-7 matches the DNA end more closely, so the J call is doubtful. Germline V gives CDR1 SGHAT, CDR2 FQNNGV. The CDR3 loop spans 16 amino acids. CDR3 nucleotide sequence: TGTGCCAGCAGCGACCGAGCGGGAGCCTTTACCTACGAGCAGTACTTC. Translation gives CASSDRAGAFTYEQYF.

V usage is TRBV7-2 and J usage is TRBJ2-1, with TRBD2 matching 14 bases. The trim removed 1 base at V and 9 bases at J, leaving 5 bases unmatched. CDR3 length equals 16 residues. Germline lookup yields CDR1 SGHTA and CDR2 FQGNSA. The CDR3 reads CASSLDGTSGGSEQFF. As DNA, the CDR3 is TGTGCCAGCAGCTTAGATGGGACTAGCGGGGGTAGTGAGCAGTTCTTC.

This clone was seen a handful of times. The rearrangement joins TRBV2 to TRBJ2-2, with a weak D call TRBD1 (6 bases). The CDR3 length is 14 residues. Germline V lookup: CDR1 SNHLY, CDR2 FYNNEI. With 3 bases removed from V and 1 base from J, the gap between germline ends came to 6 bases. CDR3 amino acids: CASSDRGNTGELFF. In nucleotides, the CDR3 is TGTGCCAGCAGTGACAGGGGGAACACCGGGGAGCTGTTTTTT.

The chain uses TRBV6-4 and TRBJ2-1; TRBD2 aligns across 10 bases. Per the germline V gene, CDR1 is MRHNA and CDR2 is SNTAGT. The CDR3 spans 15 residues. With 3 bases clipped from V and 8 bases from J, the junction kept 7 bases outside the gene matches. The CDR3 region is CASSETSGDQDEQFF. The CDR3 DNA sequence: TGTGCCAGCAGTGAAACTAGCGGGGACCAGGATGAGCAGTTCTTC.

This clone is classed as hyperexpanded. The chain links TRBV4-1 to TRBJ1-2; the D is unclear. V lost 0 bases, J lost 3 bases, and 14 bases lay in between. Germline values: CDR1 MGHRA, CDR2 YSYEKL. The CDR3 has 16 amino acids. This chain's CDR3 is CASSQDPPDLDYGYTF. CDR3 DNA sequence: TGCGCCAGCAGCCAAGATCCCCCAGACTTGGACTATGGCTACACCTTC.

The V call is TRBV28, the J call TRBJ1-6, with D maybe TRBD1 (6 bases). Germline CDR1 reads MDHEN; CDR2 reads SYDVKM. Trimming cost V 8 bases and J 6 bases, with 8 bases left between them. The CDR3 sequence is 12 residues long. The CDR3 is CASWDINSPLHF. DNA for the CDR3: TGTGCCAGCTGGGACATTAATTCACCCCTCCACTTT.

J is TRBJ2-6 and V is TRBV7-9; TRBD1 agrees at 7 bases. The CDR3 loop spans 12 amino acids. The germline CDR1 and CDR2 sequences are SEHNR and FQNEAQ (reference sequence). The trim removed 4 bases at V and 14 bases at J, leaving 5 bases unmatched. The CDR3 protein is CASSYTGVLLTF. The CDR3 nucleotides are TGTGCCAGCAGCTACACAGGGGTCCTCCTGACTTTC.

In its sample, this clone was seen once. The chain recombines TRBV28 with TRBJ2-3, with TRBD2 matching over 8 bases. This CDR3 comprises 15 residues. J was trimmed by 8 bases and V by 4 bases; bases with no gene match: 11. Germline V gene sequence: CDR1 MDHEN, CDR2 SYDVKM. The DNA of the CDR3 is TGTGCCAGCAGTTCCACTAGCGGCTCTAGGGCTACGCAGTATTTT. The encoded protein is CASSSTSGSRATQYF.

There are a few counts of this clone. Here the CDR3 DNA reads TGTGCCAGCAGACGTGGAGGATCATGGTTTGAAAAACTGTTTTTT. Protein sequence: CASRRGGSWFEKLFF. This chain links TRBV27 with TRBJ1-4, with no clear D. Trimming removed 6 bases at V and 7 bases at J, with 18 bases between. The CDR3 covers 15 residues. CDR1 MNHEY and CDR2 SMNVEV come from the germline V gene (reference sequence).

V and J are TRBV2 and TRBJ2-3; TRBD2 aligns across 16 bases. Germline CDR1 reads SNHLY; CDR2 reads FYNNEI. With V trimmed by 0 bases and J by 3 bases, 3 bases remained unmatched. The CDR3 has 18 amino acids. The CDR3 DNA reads TGTGCCAGCAGTGAAGCGGGACTAGCGGGGGGGCGGACAGATACGCAGTATTTT. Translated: CASSEAGLAGGRTDTQYF.

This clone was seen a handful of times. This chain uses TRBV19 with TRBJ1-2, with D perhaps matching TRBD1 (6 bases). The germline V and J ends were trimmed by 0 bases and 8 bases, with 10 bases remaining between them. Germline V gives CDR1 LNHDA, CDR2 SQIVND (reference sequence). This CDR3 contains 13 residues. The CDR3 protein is CASSIDHRAGYTF. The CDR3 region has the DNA TGTGCCAGTAGTATAGATCACAGGGCCGGCTACACCTTC. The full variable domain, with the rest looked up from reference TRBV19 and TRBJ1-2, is DGGITQSPKYLFRKEGQNVTLSCEQNLNHDAMYWYRQDPGQGLRLIYYSQIVNDFQKGDIAEGYSVSREKKESFPLTVTSAQKNPTAFYLCASSIDHRAGYTFGSGTRLTVV.

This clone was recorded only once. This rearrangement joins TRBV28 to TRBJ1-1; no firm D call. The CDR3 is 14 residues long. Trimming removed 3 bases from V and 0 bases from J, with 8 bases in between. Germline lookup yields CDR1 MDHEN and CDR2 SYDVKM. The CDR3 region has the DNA TGTGCCAGCAGTTTTCTTAGGATGAACACTGAAGCTTTCTTT. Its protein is CASSFLRMNTEAFF.

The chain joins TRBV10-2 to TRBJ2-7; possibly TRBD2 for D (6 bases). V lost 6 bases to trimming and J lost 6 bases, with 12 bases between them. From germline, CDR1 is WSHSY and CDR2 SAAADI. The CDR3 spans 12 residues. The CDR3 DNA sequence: TGCGCCAGCAGCCGGGGACTCGGCGAGCAGTACTTC. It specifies CASSRGLGEQYF.

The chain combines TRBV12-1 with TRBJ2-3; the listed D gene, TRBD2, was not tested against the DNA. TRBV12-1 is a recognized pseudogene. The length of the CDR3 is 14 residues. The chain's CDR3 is CASSNRDFTDTQYF. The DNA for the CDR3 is TGTGCCAGCAGCAATAGAGATTTCACAGATACGCAGTATTTT.